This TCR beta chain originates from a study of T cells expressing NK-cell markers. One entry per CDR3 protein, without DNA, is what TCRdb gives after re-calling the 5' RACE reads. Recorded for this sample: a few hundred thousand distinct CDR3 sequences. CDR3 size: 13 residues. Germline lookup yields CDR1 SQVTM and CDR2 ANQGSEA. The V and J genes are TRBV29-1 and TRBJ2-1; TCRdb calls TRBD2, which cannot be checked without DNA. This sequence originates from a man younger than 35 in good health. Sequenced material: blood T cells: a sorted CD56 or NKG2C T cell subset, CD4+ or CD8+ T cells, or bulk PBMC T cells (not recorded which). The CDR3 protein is CSVDSQGGNEQFF.